This entry concerns a single T cell receptor beta chain. This specimen comes from a study of shared T cell receptors in the human thymus. This table comes from immunoSEQ multiplex PCR, and its TCRdb copy is limited to in-frame clones, with some not included. The table shows about 710,000 clones, with 87% occurring only once. The CDR3 contains 16 residues. The germline V gene has CDR1 LGHNA and CDR2 YSLEER. After removal of 0 bases from V and 5 bases from J, the junction contained 4 bases not matched to a gene. In addition, the sample was reused for a study of human thymus T cells. That source adds: It looked as if thymic and blood repertoires used V and J genes in a biased way.

The clonotype comes from a boy under three years old with a congenital heart defect. Material: thymocytes. The V call is TRBV4-3, the J call TRBJ2-2, with TRBD2 matching over 9 bases. The CDR3 coding sequence is TGCGCCAGCAGCCAAGATCGTAGCGGGGGAACCGGGGAGCTGTTTTTT. Protein: CASSQDRSGGTGELFF.